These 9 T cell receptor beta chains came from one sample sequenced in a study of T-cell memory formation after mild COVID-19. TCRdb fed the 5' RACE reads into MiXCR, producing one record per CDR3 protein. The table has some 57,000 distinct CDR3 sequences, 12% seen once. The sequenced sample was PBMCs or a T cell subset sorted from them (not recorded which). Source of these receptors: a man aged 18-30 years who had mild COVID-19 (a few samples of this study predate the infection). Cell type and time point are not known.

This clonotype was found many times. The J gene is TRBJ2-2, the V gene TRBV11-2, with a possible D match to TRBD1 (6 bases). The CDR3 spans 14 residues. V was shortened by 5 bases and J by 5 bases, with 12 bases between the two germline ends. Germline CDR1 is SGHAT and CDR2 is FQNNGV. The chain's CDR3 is CASSPSQGTGELFF. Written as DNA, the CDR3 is TGTGCCAGCAGCCCCTCACAGGGAACCGGGGAGCTGTTTTTT.

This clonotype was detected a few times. CDR3 DNA sequence: TGTGCCAGCAGCTTAGTTATTCGGGCAGTCGAAGCTTTCTTT. Protein product: CASSLVIRAVEAFF. This chain joins TRBV11-2 and TRBJ1-1; D gene uncertain. V was pared by 1 base and J by 8 bases, with 14 bases between. Germline assignment: CDR1 SGHAT and CDR2 FQNNGV. The CDR3 length is 14 residues.

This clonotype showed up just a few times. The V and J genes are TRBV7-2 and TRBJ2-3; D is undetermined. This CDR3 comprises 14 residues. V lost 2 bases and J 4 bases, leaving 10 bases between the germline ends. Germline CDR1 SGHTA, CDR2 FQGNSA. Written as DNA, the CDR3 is TGTGCCAGCAGCTTACAGGCTAGTGCAGATACGCAGTATTTT. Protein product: CASSLQASADTQYF.

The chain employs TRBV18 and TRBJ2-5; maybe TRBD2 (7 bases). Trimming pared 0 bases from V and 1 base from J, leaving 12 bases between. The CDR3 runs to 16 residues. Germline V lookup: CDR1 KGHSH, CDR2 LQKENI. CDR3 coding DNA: TGTGCCAGCTCACCACCAGGGGGGGGCCCCCAAGAGACCCAGTACTTC. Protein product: CASSPPGGGPQETQYF.

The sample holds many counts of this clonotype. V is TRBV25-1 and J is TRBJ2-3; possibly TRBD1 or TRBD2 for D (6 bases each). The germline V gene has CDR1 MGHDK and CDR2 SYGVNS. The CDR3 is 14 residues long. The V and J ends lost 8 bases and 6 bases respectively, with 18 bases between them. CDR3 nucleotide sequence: TGTGCCAGCGGAGGGACATCGGGGTTGGATACGCAGTATTTT. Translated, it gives CASGGTSGLDTQYF.

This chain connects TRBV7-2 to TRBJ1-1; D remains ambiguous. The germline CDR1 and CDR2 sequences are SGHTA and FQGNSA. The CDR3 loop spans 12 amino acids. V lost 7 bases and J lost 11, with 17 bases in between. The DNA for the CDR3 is TGTGCCAGCACCATGTTTGGGATTGAGGCTTTCTTT. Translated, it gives CASTMFGIEAFF.

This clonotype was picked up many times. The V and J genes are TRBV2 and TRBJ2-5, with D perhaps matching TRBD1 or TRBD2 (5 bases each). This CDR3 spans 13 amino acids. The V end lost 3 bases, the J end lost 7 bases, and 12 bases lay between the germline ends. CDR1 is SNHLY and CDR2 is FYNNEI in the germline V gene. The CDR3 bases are TGTGCCAGCAGTGACGGGGCGGCGGGGACCCAGTACTTC. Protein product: CASSDGAAGTQYF.

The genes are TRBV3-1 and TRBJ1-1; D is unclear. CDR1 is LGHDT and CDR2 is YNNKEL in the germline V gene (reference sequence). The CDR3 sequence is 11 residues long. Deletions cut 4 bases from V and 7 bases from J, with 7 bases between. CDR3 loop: CASSRLDEAFF. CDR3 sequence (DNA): TGTGCCAGCAGCCGCCTGGATGAAGCTTTCTTT.

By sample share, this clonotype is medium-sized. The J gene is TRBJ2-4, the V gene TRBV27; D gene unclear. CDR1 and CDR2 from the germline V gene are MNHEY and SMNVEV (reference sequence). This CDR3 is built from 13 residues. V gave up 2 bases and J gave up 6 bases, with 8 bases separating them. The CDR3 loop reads CASSLPGGNIQYF. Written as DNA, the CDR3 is TGTGCCAGCAGTTTACCAGGCGGAAACATTCAGTACTTC.